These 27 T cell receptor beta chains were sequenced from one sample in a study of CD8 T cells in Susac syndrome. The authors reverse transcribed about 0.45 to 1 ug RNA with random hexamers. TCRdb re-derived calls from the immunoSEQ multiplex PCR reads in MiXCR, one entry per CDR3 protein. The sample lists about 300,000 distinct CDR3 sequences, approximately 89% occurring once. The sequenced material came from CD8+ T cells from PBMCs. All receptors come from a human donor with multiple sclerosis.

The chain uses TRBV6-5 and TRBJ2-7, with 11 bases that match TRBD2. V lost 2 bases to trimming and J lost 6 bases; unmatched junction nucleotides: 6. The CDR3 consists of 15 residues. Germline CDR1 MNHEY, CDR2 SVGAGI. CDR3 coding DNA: TGTGCCAGCAGTTACCTTAGCGGGGGGGCAAGCGAGCAGTACTTC. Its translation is CASSYLSGGASEQYF.

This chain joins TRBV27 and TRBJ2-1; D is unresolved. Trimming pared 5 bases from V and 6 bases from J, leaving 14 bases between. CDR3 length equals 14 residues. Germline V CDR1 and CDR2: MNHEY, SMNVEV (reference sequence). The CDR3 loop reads CASSPYEVGNEQFF. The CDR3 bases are TGTGCCAGCAGTCCGTACGAGGTAGGCAATGAGCAGTTCTTC.

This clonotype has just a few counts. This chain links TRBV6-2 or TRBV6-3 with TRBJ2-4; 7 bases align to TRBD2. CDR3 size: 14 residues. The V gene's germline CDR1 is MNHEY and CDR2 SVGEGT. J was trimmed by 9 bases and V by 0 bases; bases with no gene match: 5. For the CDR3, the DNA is TGTGCCAGCAGTTACTCCGCGTCGGGGGGCATTCAGTACTTC. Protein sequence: CASSYSASGGIQYF.

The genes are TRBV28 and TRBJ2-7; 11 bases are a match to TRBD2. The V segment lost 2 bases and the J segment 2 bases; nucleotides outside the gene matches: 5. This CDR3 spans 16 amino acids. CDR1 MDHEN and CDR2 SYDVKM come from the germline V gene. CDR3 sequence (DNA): TGTGCCAGCAGTTTACTAGCGGGAGGACCTACCTACGAGCAGTACTTC. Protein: CASSLLAGGPTYEQYF.

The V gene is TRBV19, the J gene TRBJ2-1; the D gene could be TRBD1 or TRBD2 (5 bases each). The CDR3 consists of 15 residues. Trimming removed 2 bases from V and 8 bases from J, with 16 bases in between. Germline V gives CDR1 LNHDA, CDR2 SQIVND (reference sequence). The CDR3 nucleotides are TGTGCCAGTAGTATACGAGGGACGGATGTGTATGAGCAGTTCTTC. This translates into CASSIRGTDVYEQFF.

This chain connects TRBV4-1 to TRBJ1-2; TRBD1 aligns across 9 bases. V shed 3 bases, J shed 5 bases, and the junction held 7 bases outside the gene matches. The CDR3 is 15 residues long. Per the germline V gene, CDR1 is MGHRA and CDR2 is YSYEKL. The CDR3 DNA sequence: TGCGCCAGCAGCCACGACAGGGGGTCCTCTTATGGCTACACCTTC. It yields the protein CASSHDRGSSYGYTF.

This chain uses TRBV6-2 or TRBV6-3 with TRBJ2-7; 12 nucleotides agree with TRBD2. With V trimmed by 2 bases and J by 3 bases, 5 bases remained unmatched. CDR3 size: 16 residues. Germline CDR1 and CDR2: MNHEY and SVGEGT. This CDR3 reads CASSYARTSGVYEQYF. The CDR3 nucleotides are TGTGCCAGCAGTTACGCCCGGACTAGCGGGGTCTACGAGCAGTACTTC.

CDR3 DNA sequence: TGTGCCAGCAGCTTGATCCTAGGTGGTTCCTATGGCTACACCTTC. It is translated as CASSLILGGSYGYTF. The V gene is TRBV7-9, the J gene TRBJ1-2; D unresolved. Trimming left V 3 bases short and J 4 bases short, with 15 bases between. Germline V gene sequence: CDR1 SEHNR, CDR2 FQNEAQ (reference sequence). The CDR3 contains 15 residues.

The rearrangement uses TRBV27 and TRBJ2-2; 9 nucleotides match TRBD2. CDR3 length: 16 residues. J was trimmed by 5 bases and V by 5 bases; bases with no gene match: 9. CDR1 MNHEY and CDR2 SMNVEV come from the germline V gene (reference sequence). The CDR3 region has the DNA TGTGCCAGCAGTCAACTTAGCGGGAGCGAAACCGGGGAGCTGTTTTTT. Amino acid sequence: CASSQLSGSETGELFF.

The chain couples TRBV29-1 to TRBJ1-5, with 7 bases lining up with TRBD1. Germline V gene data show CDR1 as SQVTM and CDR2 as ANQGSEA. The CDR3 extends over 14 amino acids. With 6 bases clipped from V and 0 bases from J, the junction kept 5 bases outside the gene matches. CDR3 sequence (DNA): TGCAGCGTGATTGGGACAGATAGCAATCAGCCCCAGCATTTT. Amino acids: CSVIGTDSNQPQHF.

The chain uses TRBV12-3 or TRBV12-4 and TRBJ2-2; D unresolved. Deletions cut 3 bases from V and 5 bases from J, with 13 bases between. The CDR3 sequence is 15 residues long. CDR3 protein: CASSLFELPTGELFF. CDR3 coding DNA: TGTGCCAGCAGTTTGTTTGAATTACCTACCGGGGAGCTGTTTTTT.

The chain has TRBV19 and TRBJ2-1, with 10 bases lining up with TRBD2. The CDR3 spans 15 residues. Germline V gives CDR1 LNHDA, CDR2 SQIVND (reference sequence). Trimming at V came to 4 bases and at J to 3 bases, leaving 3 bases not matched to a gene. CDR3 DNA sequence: TGTGCCAGTAGTAGCACTAGCGGGATCTACAATGAGCAGTTCTTC. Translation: CASSSTSGIYNEQFF.

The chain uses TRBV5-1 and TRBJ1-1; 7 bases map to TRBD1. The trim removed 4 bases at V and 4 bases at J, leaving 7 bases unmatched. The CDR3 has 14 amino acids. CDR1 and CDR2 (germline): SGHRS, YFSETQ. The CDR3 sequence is CASSTPTGTTEAFF. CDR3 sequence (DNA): TGCGCCAGCAGCACCCCGACAGGGACCACTGAAGCTTTCTTT.

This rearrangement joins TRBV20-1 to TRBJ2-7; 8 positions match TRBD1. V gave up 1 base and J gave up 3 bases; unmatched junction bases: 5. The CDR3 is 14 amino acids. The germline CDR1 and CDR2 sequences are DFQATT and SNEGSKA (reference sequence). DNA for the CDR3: TGCAGTGCTAGAGGACAGGGGTCTCTCTACGAGCAGTACTTC. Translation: CSARGQGSLYEQYF.

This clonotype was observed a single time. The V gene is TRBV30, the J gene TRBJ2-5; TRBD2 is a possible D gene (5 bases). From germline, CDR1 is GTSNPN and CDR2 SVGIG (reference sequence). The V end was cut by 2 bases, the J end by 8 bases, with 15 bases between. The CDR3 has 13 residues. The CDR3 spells CAWSPGSWDTQYF. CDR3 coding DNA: TGTGCCTGGAGTCCGGGGTCTTGGGATACCCAGTACTTC. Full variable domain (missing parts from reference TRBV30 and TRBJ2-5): SQTIHQWPATLVQPVGSPLSLECTVEGTSNPNLYWYRQAAGRGLQLLFYSVGIGQISSEVPQNLSASRPQDRQFILSSKKLLLSDSGFYLCAWSPGSWDTQYFGPGTRLLVL.

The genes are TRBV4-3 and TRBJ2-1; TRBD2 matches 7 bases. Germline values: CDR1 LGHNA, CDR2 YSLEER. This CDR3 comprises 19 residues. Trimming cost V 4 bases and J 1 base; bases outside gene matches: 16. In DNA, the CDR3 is TGCGCCAGCAGCCCCACAAGGGCCGATCGGGAGGATTCCTACAATGAGCAGTTCTTC. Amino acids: CASSPTRADREDSYNEQFF.

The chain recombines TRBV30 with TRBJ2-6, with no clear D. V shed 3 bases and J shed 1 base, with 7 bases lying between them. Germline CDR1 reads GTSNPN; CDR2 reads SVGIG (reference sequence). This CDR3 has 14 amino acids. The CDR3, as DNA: TGTGCCTGGAGCCCCGGATCTGGGGCCAACGTCCTGACTTTC. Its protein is CAWSPGSGANVLTF.

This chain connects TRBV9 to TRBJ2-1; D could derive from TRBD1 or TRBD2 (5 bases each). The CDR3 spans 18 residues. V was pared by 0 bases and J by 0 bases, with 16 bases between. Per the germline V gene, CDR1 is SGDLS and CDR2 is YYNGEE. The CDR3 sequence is CASSVAEGRLVSYNEQFF. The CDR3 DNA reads TGTGCCAGCAGCGTAGCCGAGGGGCGGTTAGTCTCCTACAATGAGCAGTTCTTC.

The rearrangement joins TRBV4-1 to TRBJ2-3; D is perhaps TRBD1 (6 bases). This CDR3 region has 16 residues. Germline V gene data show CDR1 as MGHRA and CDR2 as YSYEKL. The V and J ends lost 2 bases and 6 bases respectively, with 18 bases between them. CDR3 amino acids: CASSQRSQGAMDTQYF. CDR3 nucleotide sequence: TGCGCCAGCAGCCAAAGGTCACAGGGAGCGATGGATACGCAGTATTTT.

Here the CDR3 DNA reads TGCGCCAGCAGCTTGGAAGAGTATCTGCAAGAGACCCAGTACTTC. It encodes CASSLEEYLQETQYF. This rearrangement joins TRBV5-1 to TRBJ2-5; D remains ambiguous. The CDR3 is 15 amino acids. Trimming cost V 0 bases and J 2 bases, with 11 bases left between them. CDR1 SGHRS and CDR2 YFSETQ come from the germline V gene.

The CDR3 loop reads CASSFGATQYF. The CDR3 region has the DNA TGTGCCAGCAGTTTTGGAGCGACCCAGTACTTC. V usage is TRBV27 and J usage is TRBJ2-5, with no clear D. Trimming left V 3 bases short and J 7 bases short, with 6 bases between. From germline, CDR1 is MNHEY and CDR2 SMNVEV (reference sequence). The CDR3 sequence is 11 residues long.

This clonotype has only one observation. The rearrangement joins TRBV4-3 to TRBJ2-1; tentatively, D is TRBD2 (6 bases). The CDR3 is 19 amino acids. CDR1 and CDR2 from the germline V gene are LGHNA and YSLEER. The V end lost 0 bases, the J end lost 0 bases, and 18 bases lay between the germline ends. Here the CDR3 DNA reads TGCGCCAGCAGCCAAGAGGGGGGTCCAAGCACCTACTCCTACAATGAGCAGTTCTTC. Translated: CASSQEGGPSTYSYNEQFF.

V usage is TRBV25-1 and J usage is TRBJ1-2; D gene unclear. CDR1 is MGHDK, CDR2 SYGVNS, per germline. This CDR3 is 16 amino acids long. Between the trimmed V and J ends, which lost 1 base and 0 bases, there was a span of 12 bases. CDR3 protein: CASSEWGRPTNYGYTF. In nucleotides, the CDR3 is TGTGCCAGCAGTGAATGGGGAAGGCCTACTAACTATGGCTACACCTTC.

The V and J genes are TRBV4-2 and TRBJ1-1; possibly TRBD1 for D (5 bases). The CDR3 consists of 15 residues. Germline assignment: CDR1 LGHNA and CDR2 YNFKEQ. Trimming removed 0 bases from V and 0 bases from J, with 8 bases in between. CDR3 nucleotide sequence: TGTGCCAGCAGCCAAGAAGAAGGGGTGAACACTGAAGCTTTCTTT. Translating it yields CASSQEEGVNTEAFF.

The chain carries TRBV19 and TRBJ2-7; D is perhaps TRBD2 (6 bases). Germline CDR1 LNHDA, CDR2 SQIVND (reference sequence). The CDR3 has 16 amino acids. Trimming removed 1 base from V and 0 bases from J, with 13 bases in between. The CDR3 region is CASSIAAGRSSYEQYF. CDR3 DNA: TGTGCCAGTAGTATAGCAGCGGGCAGGAGCTCCTACGAGCAGTACTTC.

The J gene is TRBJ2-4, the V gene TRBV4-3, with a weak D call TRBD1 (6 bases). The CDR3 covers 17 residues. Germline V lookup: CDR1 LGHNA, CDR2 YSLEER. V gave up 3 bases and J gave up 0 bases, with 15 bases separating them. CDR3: CASSHRTGSQAKNIQYF. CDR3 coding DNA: TGCGCCAGCAGCCATCGCACAGGGAGTCAAGCCAAAAACATTCAGTACTTC.

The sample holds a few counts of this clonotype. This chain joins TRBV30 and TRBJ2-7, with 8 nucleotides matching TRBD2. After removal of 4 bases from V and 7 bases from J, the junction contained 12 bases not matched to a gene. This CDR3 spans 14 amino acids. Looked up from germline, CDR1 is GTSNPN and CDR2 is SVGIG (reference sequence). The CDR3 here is CAWIPGGAVGEQYF. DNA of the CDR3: TGTGCCTGGATCCCCGGGGGGGCTGTGGGAGAGCAGTACTTC.